This T cell receptor beta chain was recorded in a study of blood T cells in healthy people across ages. Germline V CDR1 and CDR2: MNHEY, SMNVEV (reference sequence). Trimming pared 8 bases from V and 8 bases from J, leaving 21 bases between. The CDR3 spans 14 residues. Then a second PCR, running about 6 to 12 cycles, was carried out with a sample-barcoded 5' primer and a J-beta primer mix. TCRdb re-called the 5' RACE reads through MiXCR, storing one row per CDR3 protein. The sample has more than 1.4 million distinct CDR3 sequences; roughly 45% are singletons. The sample holds a few counts of this clonotype.

The TCR sequence derives from a young woman in good health. The chain recombines TRBV27 with TRBJ1-2; TRBD1 is a possible D gene (6 bases). Sample: blood. CDR3 residues: CASVPVGGQGGYTF. CDR3 DNA sequence: TGTGCCAGCGTCCCCGTGGGGGGGCAAGGAGGCTACACCTTC.